In this sample, the clone carrying this T cell receptor beta chain turned up once. Its antigen is still unknown. The J segment lost 1 base and the V segment lost 3 bases, leaving 3 bases of the junction unmatched. The CDR3 length is 15 residues. Germline V gene sequence: CDR1 LNHDA, CDR2 SQIVND (reference sequence). If patients had autoimmune disease history or systemic immunosuppression, they were excluded. The entry originates in a study of OX40 agonist ivuxolimab in advanced cancers. Sequenced by immunoSEQ multiplex PCR; TCRdb stores in-frame clones only, minus some. The table records under 80,000 clones, about 89% of them present only once. The study, taken as a whole, reports: Antigen targets of the expanded peripheral T cells went undetermined.

The source was CD4+ or CD8+ T cells sorted from blood, collected in a trial of the OX40 agonist ivuxolimab. The chain combines TRBV19 with TRBJ2-3, with 8 bases identical to TRBD2. The sequence derives from an adult with an advanced solid tumor such as melanoma, head and neck, liver or kidney cancer. CDR3 residues: CASSIASGRTDTQYF. In nucleotides, the CDR3 is TGTGCCAGTAGTATCGCTAGCGGGCGCACAGATACGCAGTATTTT.